The sequence of this T cell receptor (beta chain) was determined in a study of T cell responses to AZD1222 COVID-19 vaccine. Notes on the study in general: Baseline testing showed seropositivity in only a handful of AZD1222 recipients. Females outnumbered males among donors, who were mostly white British; clonal diversity was possibly underestimated.

Profiling relied on immunoSEQ multiplex PCR, and the TCRdb table lists in-frame clones only, not all of them. The table lists about 110,000 clones, around 85% of them singletons. A remark on this clone: Its antigen is currently unknown.

V gave up 2 bases and J gave up 5 bases; unmatched junction bases: 11. CDR3 size: 18 residues. The germline V gene has CDR1 KGHDR and CDR2 SFDVKD. The sample in question was peripheral blood, obtained on day 0 of AZD1222 vaccination. The chain recombines TRBV24-1 with TRBJ2-5; 12 bases agree with TRBD2. The source of this sequence is an adult in good health. The CDR3 coding sequence is TGTGCCACCAGTGATTCCACCTGGACTAGCGGGAATCGGGAGACCCAGTACTTC. It is translated as CATSDSTWTSGNRETQYF.